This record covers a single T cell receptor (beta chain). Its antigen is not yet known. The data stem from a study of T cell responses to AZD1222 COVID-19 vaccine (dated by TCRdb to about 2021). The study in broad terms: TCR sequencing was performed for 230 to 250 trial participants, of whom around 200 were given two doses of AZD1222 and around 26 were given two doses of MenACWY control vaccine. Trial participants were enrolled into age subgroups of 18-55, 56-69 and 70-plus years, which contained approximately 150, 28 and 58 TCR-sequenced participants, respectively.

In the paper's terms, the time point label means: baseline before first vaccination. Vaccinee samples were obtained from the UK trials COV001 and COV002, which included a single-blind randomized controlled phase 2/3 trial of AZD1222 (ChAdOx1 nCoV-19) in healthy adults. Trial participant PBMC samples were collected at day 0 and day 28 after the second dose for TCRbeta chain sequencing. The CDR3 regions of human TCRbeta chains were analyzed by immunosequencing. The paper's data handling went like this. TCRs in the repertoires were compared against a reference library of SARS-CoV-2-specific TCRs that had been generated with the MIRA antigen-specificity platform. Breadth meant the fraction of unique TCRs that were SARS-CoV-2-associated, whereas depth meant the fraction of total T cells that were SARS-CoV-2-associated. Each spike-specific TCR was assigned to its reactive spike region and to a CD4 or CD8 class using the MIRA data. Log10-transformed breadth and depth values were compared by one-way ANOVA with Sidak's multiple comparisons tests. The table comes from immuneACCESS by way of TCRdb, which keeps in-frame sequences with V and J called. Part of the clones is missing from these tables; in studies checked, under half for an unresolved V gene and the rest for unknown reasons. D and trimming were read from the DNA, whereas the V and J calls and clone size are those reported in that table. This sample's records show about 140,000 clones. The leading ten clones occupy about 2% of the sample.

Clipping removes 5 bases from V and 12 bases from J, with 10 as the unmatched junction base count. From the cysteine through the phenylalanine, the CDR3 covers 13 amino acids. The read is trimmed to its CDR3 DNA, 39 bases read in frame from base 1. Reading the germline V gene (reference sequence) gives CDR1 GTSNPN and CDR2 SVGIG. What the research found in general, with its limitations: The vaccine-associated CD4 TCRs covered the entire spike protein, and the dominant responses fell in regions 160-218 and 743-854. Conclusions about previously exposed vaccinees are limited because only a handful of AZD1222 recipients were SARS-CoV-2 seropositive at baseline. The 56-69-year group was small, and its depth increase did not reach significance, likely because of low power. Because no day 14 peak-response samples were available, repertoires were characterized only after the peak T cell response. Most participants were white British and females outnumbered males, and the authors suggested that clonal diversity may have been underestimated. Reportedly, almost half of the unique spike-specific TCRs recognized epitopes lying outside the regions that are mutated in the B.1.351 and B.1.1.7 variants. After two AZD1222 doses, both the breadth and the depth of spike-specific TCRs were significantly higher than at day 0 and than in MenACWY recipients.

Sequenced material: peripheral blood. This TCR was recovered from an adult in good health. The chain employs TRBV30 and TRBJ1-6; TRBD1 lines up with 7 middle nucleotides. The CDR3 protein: CAWARTGGGPLHF. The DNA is TGTGCCTGGGCTCGGACAGGCGGAGGACCCCTCCACTTT. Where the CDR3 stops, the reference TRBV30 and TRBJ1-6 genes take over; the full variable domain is SQTIHQWPATLVQPVGSPLSLECTVEGTSNPNLYWYRQAAGRGLQLLFYSVGIGQISSEVPQNLSASRPQDRQFILSSKKLLLSDSGFYLCAWARTGGGPLHFGNGTRLTVT.